Each of the 9 T cell receptor beta chains below was sequenced from the same sample in a study of blood T cell repertoires in COVID-19. Assay used: immunoSEQ multiplex PCR; TCRdb lists only in-frame clones, some missing. The sample carries approximately 31,000 clones, approximately 95% recorded once. The sequenced material came from peripheral blood. The receptors here all came from a male donor with active COVID-19.

The V call is TRBV25-1, the J call TRBJ1-5, with D uncertain. The ends were cut back, 3 bases at V and 5 bases at J, with 5 bases in the middle. Germline CDR1 reads MGHDK; CDR2 reads SYGVNS. This CDR3 is 12 amino acids long. CDR3 bases: TGTGCCAGCAGTGATGGCCATCAGCCCCAGCATTTT. Its protein is CASSDGHQPQHF.

The rearrangement links TRBV6-5 to TRBJ1-2, with 7 positions matching TRBD1. Germline assignment: CDR1 MNHEY and CDR2 SVGAGI. The length of the CDR3 is 13 residues. V lost 7 bases and J lost 6; bases outside the gene matches: 8. CDR3 DNA sequence: TGTGCCAGCATCCGGGACAGACTTGATGGCTACACCTTC. It codes for CASIRDRLDGYTF.

The V and J genes are TRBV3-1 (or the pseudogene TRBV3-2) and TRBJ1-2, with TRBD1 as a possible D gene (5 bases). This CDR3 has 14 amino acids. CDR1 LGHDT and CDR2 YNNKEL come from the germline V gene (reference sequence). The V and J ends lost 4 bases and 6 bases respectively, with 15 bases between them. The CDR3 protein is CASSRGSRGDGYTF. The CDR3 DNA reads as TGTGCCAGCAGCCGGGGATCTCGGGGGGATGGCTACACCTTC.

The gene calls are TRBV12-3 or TRBV12-4 and TRBJ1-6; D ambiguous. The CDR3 runs to 13 residues. Between the trimmed V and J ends, which lost 5 bases and 10 bases, there was a span of 12 bases. The CDR3 region is CASSPSVGSPLHF. The CDR3 nucleotides are TGTGCCAGCAGTCCCAGCGTCGGATCACCCCTCCACTTT.

The rearrangement links TRBV5-4 to TRBJ1-2; 9 nucleotides match TRBD1. V lost 4 bases, J lost 4 bases, and 8 bases stayed unmatched. Germline CDR1 is SGHNT and CDR2 is YYREEE (reference sequence). The CDR3 sequence is 15 residues long. The CDR3 spells CASSPPGQGGYGYTF. The DNA for the CDR3 is TGTGCCAGCAGCCCCCCGGGACAGGGAGGCTATGGCTACACCTTC.

This clone was found a few times. The genes are TRBV6-5 and TRBJ1-2, with 7 bases matching TRBD1. Per germline, CDR1 MNHEY and CDR2 SVGAGI. This CDR3 comprises 13 residues. Trimming cost V 6 bases and J 8 bases; bases outside gene matches: 9. CDR3 nucleotides: TGTGCCAGCAGCCGGACAGGCCGAGGCGGCTACACCTTC. This codes for CASSRTGRGGYTF.

As regards this clone: At the DNA level, this CDR3 is encoded by other sequences in the same sample as well. The V call is TRBV2, the J call TRBJ2-2, with TRBD2 identical over 11 bases. J was trimmed by 6 bases and V by 10 bases; bases with no gene match: 7. The CDR3 totals 14 residues. CDR1 and CDR2 (germline): SNHLY, FYNNEI. CDR3 sequence: CATEPGLAAGELFF. The CDR3 DNA reads as TGTGCCACAGAGCCGGGACTAGCGGCCGGGGAGCTGTTTTTT.

The chain links TRBV18 to TRBJ1-6, with 7 nucleotides matching TRBD1. This CDR3 is 13 amino acids long. Trimming cost V 4 bases and J 10 bases; bases outside gene matches: 4. CDR1 and CDR2 (germline): KGHSH, LQKENI. DNA for the CDR3: TGTGCCAGCTCACAAGACAGGGACTCACCCCTCCACTTT. It translates to CASSQDRDSPLHF.

The J gene is TRBJ2-3, the V gene TRBV5-1; TRBD2 agrees at 11 bases. V lost 2 bases to trimming and J lost 4 bases; unmatched junction nucleotides: 3. CDR1 is SGHRS and CDR2 is YFSETQ in the germline V gene. CDR3 length equals 15 residues. The CDR3 bases are TGCGCCAGCAGCTTACTAGCGGGGGTATCAGATACGCAGTATTTT. Residues: CASSLLAGVSDTQYF.